This TCR beta chain was documented in a study of glioma-infiltrating T cells after dendritic cell vaccination. For this clone: The junction does not match germline at one end; this may be a read error.

The PCR used 60 V beta and 13 J beta primers. Clones were read by immunoSEQ multiplex PCR, and TCRdb kept only the in-frame ones, dropping some. Of about 95,000 clones listed, more than 75% were seen once; the top ten hold roughly 2.9%. CDR1 is MNHNS, CDR2 SASEGT, per germline. The CDR3 runs 12 residues. The sample consisted of blood, taken before dendritic cell vaccination. This sequence originates from a human donor with glioblastoma. V is TRBV6-1 and J is TRBJ1-1; D gene unclear. CDR3 nucleotides: TGTGCCAGCAGCGAAGTTAGGACCGAGGGTTTCTTT. It encodes CASSEVRTEGFF.